These 17 T cell receptor beta chains originate from one sample sequenced in a study of blood T cell repertoires in COVID-19. Repertoires were generated with immunoSEQ multiplex PCR, while TCRdb's copy carries only in-frame clones and drops some. This sample carries under 450,000 clones, 70% to 90% of them seen once, and the ten largest clones take 1.3%. The specimen sequenced was PBMCs or T cells enriched from blood (not recorded which). The receptor set was obtained from a man younger than 40 who had recovered from COVID-19.

The chain employs TRBV11-2 and TRBJ1-4; TRBD1 might be the D (5 bases). The CDR3 is 13 residues long. Germline loops: CDR1 SGHAT, CDR2 FQNNGV. The V end lost 5 bases, the J end lost 5 bases, and 9 bases lay between the germline ends. The chain's CDR3 is CASSGQVNEKLFF. For the CDR3, the DNA is TGTGCCAGCAGCGGACAAGTCAATGAAAAACTGTTTTTT.

CDR3 DNA: TGTGCCACCAGCAGAGACAGGCTTTCCCCTTTCTTT. Protein sequence: CATSRDRLSPFF. The chain couples TRBV15 to TRBJ1-1; D is undetermined. This CDR3 has 12 amino acids. V shed 0 bases and J shed 12 bases, with 11 bases lying between them. The germline CDR1 and CDR2 sequences are LNHNV and YYDKDF (reference sequence). The full variable domain, in which reference TRBV15 and TRBJ1-1 provide the parts outside the CDR3, is DAMVIQNPRYQVTQFGKPVTLSCSQTLNHNVMYWYQQKSSQAPKLLFHYYDKDFNNEADTPDNFQSRRPNTSFCFLDIRSPGLGDTAMYLCATSRDRLSPFFGQGTRLTVV.

Note on this clone: This sample also contains other DNA sequences that code for the same CDR3. The rearrangement uses TRBV19 and TRBJ1-1; D ambiguous. CDR3 length equals 12 residues. V shed 3 bases and J shed 4 bases, with 6 bases lying between them. CDR1 is LNHDA and CDR2 is SQIVND in the germline V gene (reference sequence). The CDR3 region is CASSIGATEAFF. The CDR3 coding sequence is TGTGCCAGTAGTATTGGAGCCACTGAAGCTTTCTTT.

This clone was observed a few times. DNA for the CDR3: TGTGCCAGCAACAGGTGGGGTGCGGAGACCCAGTACTTC. Protein product: CASNRWGAETQYF. The J gene is TRBJ2-5, the V gene TRBV6-5; a possible D gene is TRBD1 (5 bases). The germline gives CDR1 MNHEY, CDR2 SVGAGI. The CDR3 has 13 residues. V was clipped by 7 bases and J by 5 bases, with 14 bases between them.

J is TRBJ2-1 and V is TRBV5-4; 9 bases agree with TRBD1. CDR3 length equals 15 residues. The V gene end was trimmed by 7 bases and the J gene end by 3 bases; junction bases not matched to a gene: 8. Germline loops: CDR1 SGHNT, CDR2 YYREEE (reference sequence). In DNA, the CDR3 is TGTGCCAGCTTTCCCGGGACAGGGATCTACAATGAGCAGTTCTTC. Translation gives CASFPGTGIYNEQFF.

The V gene is TRBV4-1, the J gene TRBJ2-1; 10 bases map to TRBD2. Germline V gives CDR1 MGHRA, CDR2 YSYEKL. This CDR3 has 16 residues. The ends lost 4 bases at V and 4 bases at J; junction bases unmatched: 7. The CDR3, as DNA: TGCGCCAGCAGCCTCCCAGCGGGGGGGCTTTACAATGAGCAGTTCTTC. Translation gives CASSLPAGGLYNEQFF.

There are a few counts of this clone. The chain recombines TRBV4-3 with TRBJ1-4, with TRBD1 as a possible D gene (6 bases). V lost 1 base and J 4 bases, leaving 10 bases between the germline ends. This CDR3 contains 15 residues. The germline V gene encodes CDR1 LGHNA and CDR2 YSLEER. The chain's CDR3 is CASSQGSRGNEKLFF. CDR3 nucleotides: TGCGCCAGCAGCCAAGGGAGCAGGGGTAATGAAAAACTGTTTTTT.

V and J are TRBV29-1 and TRBJ1-2; no firm D call. CDR1 is SQVTM, CDR2 ANQGSEA, per germline. CDR3 size: 15 residues. The V end lost 4 bases, the J end lost 4 bases, and 19 bases lay between the germline ends. CDR3 bases: TGCAGCGTTGTCGGTATCACCCGAGGGATCTATGGCTACACCTTC. Its protein product is CSVVGITRGIYGYTF.

This clone was seen just once. The genes are TRBV5-6 and TRBJ2-1; 7 nucleotides align to TRBD2. This CDR3 spans 16 amino acids. Germline CDR1 SGHDT, CDR2 YYEEEE. J gave up 5 bases and V 5 bases, and 13 bases lay outside the gene matches. The CDR3 sequence: CASRGPGTTENNEQFF. Written as DNA, the CDR3 is TGTGCCAGCAGGGGACCCGGGACTACGGAAAACAATGAGCAGTTCTTC.

This chain links TRBV5-1 with TRBJ1-2, with D possibly being TRBD1 (6 bases). Deletions cut 0 bases from V and 4 bases from J, with 7 bases between. Germline V gene lookup returns CDR1 SGHRS and CDR2 YFSETQ. The CDR3 runs to 13 residues. CDR3 nucleotides: TGCGCCAGCAGCTTGGAAGGGGGCTATGGCTACACCTTC. Translated: CASSLEGGYGYTF. Full variable domain (remainder filled in from reference TRBV5-1 and TRBJ1-2): KAGVTQTPRYLIKTRGQQVTLSCSPISGHRSVSWYQQTPGQGLQFLFEYFSETQRNKGNFPGRFSGRQFSNSRSEMNVSTLELGDSALYLCASSLEGGYGYTFGSGTRLTVV.

This clone came up once. The chain is built from TRBV7-9 and TRBJ1-1; D gene unclear. CDR1 and CDR2 (germline): SEHNR, FQNEAQ (reference sequence). V was cut by 2 bases and J by 3 bases, with 13 bases left in between. The CDR3 length is 15 residues. The CDR3, as DNA: TGTGCCAGCAGCTTATGGGTGAGGGTACACACTGAAGCTTTCTTT. Its protein product is CASSLWVRVHTEAFF.

The chain links TRBV6-5 to TRBJ2-7; possibly TRBD1 for D (6 bases). CDR3 length: 14 amino acids. CDR1 and CDR2 from the germline V gene are MNHEY and SVGAGI. Trimming removed 6 bases at V and 0 bases at J, with 12 bases between. CDR3 region: CASRPRDNSYEQYF. CDR3 in DNA: TGTGCCAGCAGGCCCCGGGACAACTCCTACGAGCAGTACTTC.

This clone was recorded once. The chain combines TRBV27 with TRBJ2-2, with a weak D call TRBD1 (6 bases). Germline CDR1 is MNHEY and CDR2 is SMNVEV (reference sequence). CDR3 length equals 19 residues. V shed 2 bases and J shed 7 bases, with 26 bases lying between them. The CDR3 sequence: CASSLPSHRDGKKGGELFF. In DNA form, the CDR3 reads TGTGCCAGCAGTTTACCCTCCCACAGGGACGGAAAAAAGGGCGGGGAGCTGTTTTTT.

The chain carries TRBV6-5 and TRBJ1-5; tentative D call: TRBD1 (6 bases). Germline V gene data show CDR1 as MNHEY and CDR2 as SVGAGI. The ends were cut back, 5 bases at V and 5 bases at J, with 16 bases in the middle. The CDR3 extends over 15 amino acids. The CDR3 region has the DNA TGTGCCAGCAGTCCCGAGGACAGAGATTATCAGCCCCAGCATTTT. Protein: CASSPEDRDYQPQHF.

A word on this clone: Relative to the germline gene, one junction end is altered; a read error may explain this. The chain has TRBV18 and TRBJ1-2, with D possibly being TRBD1 (6 bases). In germline, CDR1 is KGHSH, CDR2 LQKENI. This CDR3 spans 14 amino acids. The CDR3 reads CASSTPEQGYGYTF. CDR3 nucleotides: TGTGCCAGCTCAACACCTGAACAGGGATATGGCTACACCTTC.

This clone has just one count. The rearrangement joins TRBV4-1 to TRBJ1-3, with a weak D call TRBD1 (5 bases). The germline V gene encodes CDR1 MGHRA and CDR2 YSYEKL. The V gene lost 1 base and the J gene lost 1 base, with 14 bases spanning the gap. This CDR3 is built from 17 residues. As DNA, the CDR3 is TGCGCCAGCAGCCAAGGATTTGTGGGACTATCTGGAAACACCATATATTTT. This gives the protein CASSQGFVGLSGNTIYF.

V and J are TRBV4-1 and TRBJ2-5; weak D call: TRBD1 (6 bases). Trimming shortened V by 0 bases and J by 2 bases, and 13 bases separated the two germline ends. The CDR3 is 16 amino acids. The germline gives CDR1 MGHRA, CDR2 YSYEKL. Written as DNA, the CDR3 is TGCGCCAGCAGCCAAGATCGGCAGGGGCTACAAGAGACCCAGTACTTC. This translates into CASSQDRQGLQETQYF.